The 32 T cell receptor beta chains below were found in one sample sequenced in a study of cytomegalovirus exposure and HLA in healthy donors. The study ran its PCR with 60 Vbeta and 13 Jbeta primers. Assay used: immunoSEQ multiplex PCR; TCRdb lists only in-frame clones, some missing. The table records some 190,000 clones, approximately 80% of them present only once. Sequencing used PBMCs. The receptors here all came from a girl aged 10 to 17 in good health and CMV-seropositive.

The chain joins TRBV18 to TRBJ2-3; 8 bases are shared with TRBD2. Germline V lookup: CDR1 KGHSH, CDR2 LQKENI. V lost 6 bases to trimming and J lost 1 base; unmatched junction nucleotides: 6. This CDR3 contains 15 residues. The CDR3 sequence: CASSHRGGRTDTQYF. CDR3 in DNA: TGTGCCAGCTCCCACCGGGGGGGGCGCACAGATACGCAGTATTTT.

The V gene is TRBV5-4, the J gene TRBJ1-2, with D perhaps matching TRBD1 (6 bases). The length of the CDR3 is 14 residues. Germline V gene sequence: CDR1 SGHNT, CDR2 YYREEE (reference sequence). The germline V and J ends were trimmed by 2 bases and 4 bases, with 12 bases remaining between them. The CDR3 loop reads CASSFRDIFYGYTF. CDR3 DNA sequence: TGTGCCAGCAGCTTCCGGGACATCTTCTATGGCTACACCTTC. Based on the CDR3 plus reference TRBV5-4 and TRBJ1-2, the full variable domain is ETGVTQSPTHLIKTRGQQVTLRCSSQSGHNTVSWYQQALGQGPQFIFQYYREEENGRGNFPPRFSGLQFPNYSSELNVNALELDDSALYLCASSFRDIFYGYTFGSGTRLTVV.

The chain joins TRBV9 to TRBJ1-4, with D hard to call. With 3 bases removed from V and 5 bases from J, the gap between germline ends came to 14 bases. Germline V CDR1 and CDR2: SGDLS, YYNGEE. The CDR3 contains 15 residues. The CDR3 DNA is TGTGCCAGCAGCGAGAGCCAGCCCGGGAATGAAAAACTGTTTTTT. Translated, it gives CASSESQPGNEKLFF.

The V and J genes are TRBV6-4 and TRBJ1-1; 10 bases map to TRBD1. This CDR3 comprises 15 residues. V shed 0 bases and J 2 bases; nucleotides not matched to a gene: 0. Germline V gives CDR1 MRHNA, CDR2 SNTAGT. The CDR3 protein is CASSDSTGGNTEAFF. The CDR3 DNA follows: TGTGCCAGCAGTGACTCGACAGGGGGCAACACTGAAGCTTTCTTT.

This clone has just a few counts. The chain joins TRBV30 to TRBJ2-5; D call uncertain. The V end lost 1 base, the J end lost 2 bases, and 8 bases lay between the germline ends. Germline V gives CDR1 GTSNPN, CDR2 SVGIG (reference sequence). There are 13 residues in the CDR3. The CDR3 reads CAWSGGSQETQYF. CDR3 sequence (DNA): TGTGCCTGGAGTGGAGGTTCACAAGAGACCCAGTACTTC.

The V and J genes are TRBV18 and TRBJ2-7; 8 bases are shared with TRBD2. The CDR3 consists of 14 residues. Germline V gene data show CDR1 as KGHSH and CDR2 as LQKENI. J lost 2 bases, V lost 6 bases, and 6 bases had no gene match. The CDR3 spells CASSQRRGAYEQYF. In DNA, the CDR3 is TGTGCCAGCTCCCAGAGGCGGGGGGCCTACGAGCAGTACTTC.

V and J are TRBV5-1 and TRBJ1-1; weak D call: TRBD1 (6 bases). The CDR3 is made up of 14 amino acids. The V gene's germline CDR1 is SGHRS and CDR2 YFSETQ. The ends were cut back, 4 bases at V and 2 bases at J, with 12 bases in the middle. CDR3 loop: CASSLQTGNTEAFF. The DNA for the CDR3 is TGCGCCAGCAGCCTTCAGACAGGAAACACTGAAGCTTTCTTT.

V and J are TRBV21-1 and TRBJ2-7; the listed D gene, TRBD1, was not tested against the DNA. TRBV21-1 is a documented pseudogene. The CDR3 runs to 16 residues. The CDR3 loop reads CASSKVLGTGSYEQYF. CDR3 in DNA: TGTGCCAGCAGCAAAGTTCTAGGGACAGGATCCTACGAGCAGTACTTC.

With respect to this clone: The same CDR3 also results from other DNA sequences found in this sample. This chain uses TRBV19 with TRBJ1-5; 7 bases align to TRBD1. V lost 5 bases, J lost 2 bases, and 0 bases stayed unmatched. The CDR3 contains 13 residues. CDR1 and CDR2 (germline): LNHDA, SQIVND (reference sequence). This CDR3 reads CASSDRGNQPQHF. Here the CDR3 DNA reads TGTGCCAGTAGTGACAGGGGCAATCAGCCCCAGCATTTT.

V is TRBV6-1 and J is TRBJ1-1; D not resolved. The CDR3 has 14 residues. Trimming cost V 6 bases and J 3 bases, with 14 bases left between them. Germline V gives CDR1 MNHNS, CDR2 SASEGT. The CDR3, as DNA: TGTGCCAGCAGCGCCCGAGGTGCGGACACTGAAGCTTTCTTT. It is translated as CASSARGADTEAFF.

This clone was found a few times. This chain links TRBV7-2 with TRBJ2-5; 11 bases line up with TRBD2. Germline V gene lookup returns CDR1 SGHTA and CDR2 FQGNSA. The CDR3 runs to 15 residues. Trimming cost V 3 bases and J 5 bases; bases outside gene matches: 5. The CDR3 coding sequence is TGTGCCAGCAGCTTTAGCGGGAGGGCCTATGAGACCCAGTACTTC. Its protein is CASSFSGRAYETQYF.

This clone has a handful of counts. In nucleotides, the CDR3 is TGCGCCAGCAGCTTAAACAGGGGCAACATACCGGAGAACACTGAAGCTTTCTTT. The encoded protein is CASSLNRGNIPENTEAFF. This chain links TRBV5-1 with TRBJ1-1; the match to TRBD1 covers 7 bases. The CDR3 totals 18 residues. The V and J ends lost 2 bases and 1 base, in that order; junction bases with no gene match: 14. In germline, CDR1 is SGHRS, CDR2 YFSETQ.

This clone appeared a few times. The chain links TRBV5-6 to TRBJ2-1, with 7 bases aligning to TRBD1. The length of the CDR3 is 15 residues. V gave up 5 bases and J gave up 4 bases; unmatched junction bases: 9. CDR1 and CDR2 from the germline V gene are SGHDT and YYEEEE. CDR3 residues: CASRSPGQRYNEQFF. The CDR3 nucleotides are TGTGCCAGCAGATCGCCGGGACAGCGGTACAATGAGCAGTTCTTC. Together with reference TRBV5-6 and TRBJ2-1, the CDR3 gives the full variable domain: DAGVTQSPTHLIKTRGQQVTLRCSPKSGHDTVSWYQQALGQGPQFIFQYYEEEERQRGNFPDRFSGHQFPNYSSELNVNALLLGDSALYLCASRSPGQRYNEQFFGPGTRLTVL.

V is TRBV12-5 and J is TRBJ2-3; no definite D call. Trimming pared 3 bases from V and 6 bases from J, leaving 19 bases between. This CDR3 is built from 16 residues. Germline lookup yields CDR1 LGHNT and CDR2 FRNRAP. CDR3 region: CASGFPWRKAKDTQYF. The CDR3 DNA reads as TGTGCTAGTGGTTTCCCTTGGAGAAAAGCGAAGGATACGCAGTATTTT.

The V gene is TRBV15, the J gene TRBJ2-1; 8 positions match TRBD2. V lost 0 bases and J lost 7; bases outside the gene matches: 14. Germline CDR1 LNHNV, CDR2 YYDKDF (reference sequence). This CDR3 has 18 residues. For the CDR3, the DNA is TGTGCCACCAGCAGAGAGAAGGGTCCCGGGAGGGTTGGTAATGAGCAGTTCTTC. Amino acid sequence: CATSREKGPGRVGNEQFF.

The chain combines TRBV6-6 with TRBJ2-7, with a tentative D call TRBD2 (5 bases). CDR3 length: 13 residues. Trimming removed 5 bases at V and 7 bases at J, with 15 bases between. Germline loops: CDR1 MNHNY, CDR2 SVGAGI (reference sequence). The CDR3 sequence is CASSTRAPGEQYF. Here the CDR3 DNA reads TGTGCCAGCAGTACCCGGGCCCCGGGGGAGCAGTACTTC.

The chain employs TRBV27 and TRBJ1-5; no clear D gene. V dropped 4 bases and J dropped 5 bases, with 9 bases sitting between them. Germline V gives CDR1 MNHEY, CDR2 SMNVEV (reference sequence). The CDR3 extends over 13 amino acids. The CDR3 DNA follows: TGTGCCAGCAGTTCCGACGGGGATCAGCCCCAGCATTTT. It specifies CASSSDGDQPQHF.

This chain uses TRBV5-1 with TRBJ2-5, with 11 positions matching TRBD2. There are 15 residues in the CDR3. Germline V gene data show CDR1 as SGHRS and CDR2 as YFSETQ. Unmatched junction bases numbered 7, after V lost 4 bases and J lost 5 bases. Here the CDR3 DNA reads TGCGCCAGCAGCGTCCCGACTAGCGGGATTGAGACCCAGTACTTC. It specifies CASSVPTSGIETQYF.

The chain uses TRBV6-5 and TRBJ1-5; D call uncertain. Germline V gives CDR1 MNHEY, CDR2 SVGAGI. The CDR3 has 15 residues. V was clipped by 0 bases and J by 2 bases, with 8 bases between them. Written as DNA, the CDR3 is TGTGCCAGCAGTTACTCTGGTCGGGGCAATCAGCCCCAGCATTTT. Residues: CASSYSGRGNQPQHF.

The chain is built from TRBV27 and TRBJ2-2, with unresolved D. CDR3 length equals 14 residues. Germline assignment: CDR1 MNHEY and CDR2 SMNVEV (reference sequence). V lost 0 bases and J 2 bases, leaving 4 bases between the germline ends. The chain's CDR3 is CASSLSANTGELFF. The CDR3 nucleotides read TGTGCCAGCAGTTTATCGGCTAACACCGGGGAGCTGTTTTTT.

This clone occurred a few times. The same CDR3 also results from other DNA sequences found in this sample. The rearrangement links TRBV7-9 to TRBJ1-1; D gene unclear. The germline gives CDR1 SEHNR, CDR2 FQNEAQ (reference sequence). Trimming shortened V by 5 bases and J by 1 base, and 8 bases separated the two germline ends. CDR3 length equals 13 residues. The CDR3 DNA sequence: TGTGCCAGCAGCAACAGAGAGAACACTGAAGCTTTCTTT. Amino acids: CASSNRENTEAFF.

This clone has more than one count but fewer than ten. The CDR3 spells CASSLGSGVQPQHF. The DNA of the CDR3 is TGTGCCAGCAGCTTAGGGTCAGGGGTTCAGCCCCAGCATTTT. The genes are TRBV7-9 and TRBJ1-5; possible D gene TRBD1, 6 bases. The V gene's germline CDR1 is SEHNR and CDR2 FQNEAQ (reference sequence). This CDR3 has 14 residues. Between the trimmed V and J ends, which lost 1 base and 6 bases, there was a span of 10 bases.

This clone has more than one count but fewer than ten. The chain is built from TRBV30 and TRBJ2-2; D remains ambiguous. This CDR3 contains 13 residues. V was trimmed by 1 base and J by 1 base, leaving 4 bases between them. From germline, CDR1 is GTSNPN and CDR2 SVGIG (reference sequence). CDR3 nucleotide sequence: TGTGCCTGGAGTGGTATGAACACCGGGGAGCTGTTTTTT. This encodes CAWSGMNTGELFF. The variable domain in full, with the rest retrieved from reference TRBV30 and TRBJ2-2, is SQTIHQWPATLVQPVGSPLSLECTVEGTSNPNLYWYRQAAGRGLQLLFYSVGIGQISSEVPQNLSASRPQDRQFILSSKKLLLSDSGFYLCAWSGMNTGELFFGEGSRLTVL.

The rearrangement links TRBV4-1 to TRBJ1-3; D is unresolved. The CDR3 sequence is 13 residues long. CDR1 is MGHRA, CDR2 YSYEKL, per germline. Trimming cost V 0 bases and J 9 bases, with 9 bases left between them. CDR3 residues: CASSQEGSGTIYF. DNA for the CDR3: TGCGCCAGCAGCCAAGAGGGTTCGGGCACCATATATTTT.

The genes are TRBV7-9 and TRBJ1-1, with D maybe TRBD1 (6 bases). V dropped 5 bases and J dropped 0 bases, with 16 bases sitting between them. From germline, CDR1 is SEHNR and CDR2 FQNEAQ (reference sequence). This CDR3 spans 16 amino acids. CDR3 nucleotide sequence: TGTGCCAGCAGCGAGGACAGCTGGTTTTTGAACACTGAAGCTTTCTTT. Translating gives CASSEDSWFLNTEAFF.

This clone has a handful of counts. V usage is TRBV30 and J usage is TRBJ2-1; 8 bases align to TRBD1. The J segment lost 10 bases and the V segment lost 2 bases, leaving 7 bases of the junction unmatched. Germline V gene lookup returns CDR1 GTSNPN and CDR2 SVGIG (reference sequence). The CDR3 runs to 13 residues. The DNA for the CDR3 is TGTGCCTGGAGTCCTGGACAGGGACGGGAGCAGTTCTTC. Protein sequence: CAWSPGQGREQFF.

CDR3 sequence: CAWSSGSGNTIYF. CDR3 in DNA: TGTGCCTGGAGCAGCGGTTCGGGAAACACCATATATTTT. The rearrangement uses TRBV30 and TRBJ1-3; D gene uncertain. Trimming left V 3 bases short and J 4 bases short, with 10 bases between. Germline CDR1 is GTSNPN and CDR2 is SVGIG (reference sequence). The CDR3 is 13 amino acids.

The chain joins TRBV7-2 to TRBJ2-7, with TRBD2 identical over 7 bases. The V gene end was trimmed by 4 bases and the J gene end by 3 bases; junction bases not matched to a gene: 6. CDR3 length: 14 amino acids. Germline-derived CDR1 and CDR2 are SGHTA and FQGNSA. This CDR3 is CASSSTTSSYEQYF. DNA of the CDR3: TGTGCCAGCAGCTCCACGACTAGCAGCTACGAGCAGTACTTC.

CDR3 DNA: TGTGCCAGCAGCCAAGGGGACAGGGGGTCTGGACAGCCCCAGCATTTT. Amino acids: CASSQGDRGSGQPQHF. The chain employs TRBV4-2 and TRBJ1-5, with TRBD1 matching 11 bases. Germline assignment: CDR1 LGHNA and CDR2 YNFKEQ. V lost 1 base and J lost 7; bases outside the gene matches: 6. CDR3 length: 16 residues.

The chain carries TRBV13 and TRBJ2-3; the D gene is possibly TRBD2 (6 bases). Per the germline V gene, CDR1 is PRHDT and CDR2 is FYEKMQ (reference sequence). The CDR3 sequence is 15 residues long. Between the trimmed V and J ends, which lost 1 base and 1 base, there was a span of 9 bases. The CDR3 reads CASSLDAGRTDTQYF. Written as DNA, the CDR3 is TGTGCCAGCAGCTTAGACGCGGGACGCACAGATACGCAGTATTTT.

This rearrangement joins TRBV7-8 to TRBJ2-3; 9 nucleotides align to TRBD2. The CDR3 is made up of 15 amino acids. Per the germline V gene, CDR1 is SGHVS and CDR2 is FQNEAQ. V lost 5 bases to trimming and J lost 4 bases; unmatched junction nucleotides: 7. The CDR3 reads CASSVRGRVSDTQYF. For the CDR3, the DNA is TGTGCCAGCAGCGTACGCGGGAGGGTGTCAGATACGCAGTATTTT. Variable domain in full (rest from reference TRBV7-8 and TRBJ2-3): GAGVSQSPRYKVAKRGQDVALRCDPISGHVSLFWYQQALGQGPEFLTYFQNEAQLDKSGLPSDRFFAERPEGSVSTLKIQRTQQEDSAVYLCASSVRGRVSDTQYFGPGTRLTVL.

The chain combines TRBV4-3 with TRBJ2-7; 12 bases are a match to TRBD2. Germline V gives CDR1 LGHNA, CDR2 YSLEER. The ends lost 1 base at V and 2 bases at J; junction bases unmatched: 0. The CDR3 sequence is 15 residues long. DNA of the CDR3: TGCGCCAGCAGCCAAGGGACTAGCGGGGCCTACGAGCAGTACTTC. It yields the protein CASSQGTSGAYEQYF.